A selection of T cell receptor beta chains follows, all from one sample in a study of shared clonotypes between healthy human individuals. Sequenced by immunoSEQ multiplex PCR; TCRdb stores in-frame clones only, minus some. Of 2 million to 2.5 million clones in the sample, about 93% were seen once. The sequenced material came from naive CD8+ T cells from PBMCs. These receptors all come from a man in his late teens or twenties in good health. Some clones in this sample may be carry-over from other donors' samples. Both conserved end residues are part of each CDR3. Fields, in order: J gene, V gene, D gene, clone size, CDR3 protein, CDR3 DNA. A D gene is named only where the DNA matches it firmly. Where a row states a size, it is once, few, many or the class of an expanded clone; other rows omit it.

>TRBJ2-2|TRBV29-1|TRBD2|.
CSARALAGVAGELFF
TGCAGCGCCCGAGCACTAGCGGGAGTCGCCGGGGAGCTGTTTTTT
>TRBJ1-4|TRBV28|.|.
CASSLPTGTLTNEKLFF
TGTGCCAGCAGTTTACCAACAGGGACGTTGACTAATGAAAAACTGTTTTTT
>TRBJ2-7|TRBV11-2|TRBD2|.
CASSLLGTSLDEQYF
TGTGCCAGCAGCTTATTGGGGACTAGCTTGGACGAGCAGTACTTC
>TRBJ2-7|TRBV28|.|.
CASSPGRFYEQYF
TGTGCCAGCAGTCCGGGACGGTTCTACGAGCAGTACTTC
>TRBJ2-2|TRBV4-2|.|.
CVSSQYRDFTGELFF
TGTGTCAGCAGCCAATACAGAGATTTCACCGGGGAGCTGTTTTTT
>TRBJ2-7|TRBV9|TRBD1|.
CASSLTGGHYEQYF
TGTGCCAGCAGCCTAACAGGGGGCCACTACGAGCAGTACTTC
>TRBJ2-7|TRBV27|.|.
CASSFSRSYEQYF
TGTGCCAGCAGTTTCAGCCGCTCCTACGAGCAGTACTTC
>TRBJ1-5|TRBV7-9|.|.
CASSLFRGSNNQPQHF
TGTGCCAGCAGCTTGTTCCGGGGCAGTAACAATCAGCCCCAGCATTTT
>TRBJ2-1|TRBV11-3|.|.
CASSLDSYEQFF
TGTGCCAGCAGCTTAGATAGCTATGAGCAGTTCTTC
>TRBJ2-7|TRBV27|TRBD2|.
CASSPFSGSSYEQYF
TGTGCCAGCAGCCCGTTTAGCGGGAGCTCCTACGAGCAGTACTTC
>TRBJ2-7|TRBV27|.|.
CASSKAHEQYF
TGTGCCAGCAGTAAGGCCCACGAGCAGTACTTC
>TRBJ1-1|TRBV27|.|.
CASSQGNTEAFF
TGTGCCAGCAGTCAGGGGAACACTGAAGCTTTCTTT
>TRBJ1-2|TRBV7-9|.|.
CASSRLGGIHGYTF
TGTGCCAGCAGCAGATTGGGAGGGATCCATGGCTACACCTTC
>TRBJ1-1|TRBV7-9|TRBD1|.
CASSHGQGANTEAFF
TGTGCCAGCAGTCACGGACAGGGGGCAAACACTGAAGCTTTCTTT
>TRBJ2-5|TRBV6-5|.|once
CASSTPTAKGSQYF
TGTGCCAGCAGTACCCCGACAGCCAAAGGGTCCCAGTACTTC
>TRBJ2-7|TRBV9|.|.
CASSVGVGVSYEQYF
TGTGCCAGCAGCGTTGGAGTCGGGGTCTCTTACGAGCAGTACTTC
>TRBJ1-1|TRBV6-6|.|few
CASSYGGGVEAFF
TGTGCCAGCAGTTACGGAGGGGGAGTGGAAGCTTTCTTT
>TRBJ2-3|TRBV27|TRBD1|.
CASSSPGQGITDTQYF
TGTGCCAGCAGTTCCCCGGGACAGGGTATCACAGATACGCAGTATTTT
>TRBJ2-2|TRBV7-3|.|.
CASSSRRRDGELFF
TGTGCCAGCAGCTCCCGCCGTAGGGATGGGGAGCTGTTTTTT
>TRBJ2-5|TRBV5-1|TRBD2|.
CASSLDTTSGRAQETQYF
TGCGCCAGCAGCTTGGACACTACTAGCGGGAGGGCCCAAGAGACCCAGTACTTC
>TRBJ1-3|TRBV28|.|.
CASSLSLGGDTIYF
TGTGCCAGCAGTTTATCGTTGGGGGGGGACACCATATATTTT
>TRBJ2-3|TRBV2|.|.
CASTGRSDTQYF
TGTGCCAGCACGGGGAGGTCAGATACGCAGTATTTT
>TRBJ2-1|TRBV6-5|.|.
CASSYFGGNEQFF
TGTGCCAGCAGTTACTTTGGGGGCAATGAGCAGTTCTTC
>TRBJ1-4|TRBV7-9|.|.
CASSSLDGALNEKLFF
TGTGCCAGCAGCTCCCTCGACGGGGCCCTTAATGAAAAACTGTTTTTT
>TRBJ2-7|TRBV7-9|.|.
CASSLAGGSYEQYF
TGTGCCAGCAGCTTAGCCGGGGGCTCCTACGAGCAGTACTTC
>TRBJ2-7|TRBV13|TRBD1|once
CASSPGTATYEQYF
TGTGCCAGCAGCCCGGGGACAGCAACCTACGAGCAGTACTTC
>TRBJ2-7|TRBV6-5|.|.
CASSYYPPGEYYEQYF
TGTGCCAGCAGTTACTACCCCCCGGGAGAATACTACGAGCAGTACTTC
>TRBJ1-1|TRBV2|.|.
CASSAAPGGTEAFF
TGTGCCAGCAGTGCGGCACCCGGGGGCACTGAAGCTTTCTTT
>TRBJ1-1|TRBV6-1|.|.
CASSEGSGGGAFF
TGTGCCAGCAGTGAAGGCTCGGGGGGGGGAGCTTTCTTT
>TRBJ1-5|TRBV7-9|.|.
CASSPGNSNQPQHF
TGTGCCAGCAGCCCGGGAAATAGCAATCAGCCCCAGCATTTT
>TRBJ2-6|TRBV9|.|.
CASSVPLGGSGANVLTF
TGTGCCAGCAGCGTTCCCCTTGGTGGGTCTGGGGCCAACGTCCTGACTTTC
>TRBJ1-1|TRBV11-1|.|once
CASSPRRGNTEAFF
TGTGCCAGCAGCCCCCGAAGGGGGAACACTGAAGCTTTCTTT
>TRBJ2-5|TRBV5-6|TRBD2|.
CASSLGTSGRLQETQYF
TGTGCCAGCAGCTTGGGGACTAGCGGGAGACTTCAAGAGACCCAGTACTTC
>TRBJ1-1|TRBV9|.|.
CASRYLDGTEAFF
TGTGCCAGCCGATACTTGGACGGCACTGAAGCTTTCTTT
>TRBJ2-1|TRBV25-1|TRBD2|.
CASSVSGSFYNEQFF
TGTGCCAGCAGTGTTAGCGGGAGTTTTTACAATGAGCAGTTCTTC
>TRBJ2-2|TRBV7-7|.|.
CASSQVKGELFF
TGTGCCAGCAGCCAAGTAAAAGGGGAGCTGTTTTTT
>TRBJ2-7|TRBV15|TRBD2|once
CATSSGLGLADYEQYF
TGTGCCACCAGCAGTGGCCTGGGACTAGCGGACTACGAGCAGTACTTC
>TRBJ1-1|TRBV9|.|.
CASSVGGTGEAFF
TGTGCCAGCAGCGTAGGTGGAACAGGCGAAGCTTTCTTT
>TRBJ1-2|TRBV11-2|.|.
CASSFGLSGYTF
TGTGCCAGCAGCTTTGGATTGAGCGGCTACACCTTC
>TRBJ1-5|TRBV28|TRBD1|.
CASSRSPRGGNQPQHF
TGTGCCAGCAGCCGTAGTCCCAGGGGGGGCAATCAGCCCCAGCATTTT
>TRBJ2-7|TRBV5-1|TRBD2|once
CASSFGLAGAQFHEQYF
TGCGCCAGCAGCTTCGGACTAGCGGGAGCGCAATTCCACGAGCAGTACTTC
>TRBJ2-1|TRBV19|.|.
CASSIGLIRQNNEQFF
TGTGCCAGTAGTATAGGGTTGATTCGACAGAACAATGAGCAGTTCTTC
>TRBJ1-4|TRBV5-6|.|.
CASSFRTAQNEKLFF
TGTGCCAGCAGCTTCCGGACAGCGCAGAATGAAAAACTGTTTTTT
>TRBJ1-4|TRBV9|TRBD1|.
CASSTTGGNEKLFF
TGTGCCAGCAGCACCACAGGGGGTAATGAAAAACTGTTTTTT
>TRBJ2-7|TRBV19|.|.
CASSIQHSSYEQYF
TGTGCCAGTAGTATACAACATAGCTCCTACGAGCAGTACTTC
>TRBJ2-6|TRBV19|.|once
CASSPLVGRGSGANVLTF
TGTGCCAGTAGTCCCCTGGTGGGAAGGGGCTCTGGGGCCAACGTCCTGACTTTC
>TRBJ1-4|TRBV11-2|.|.
CASSPGGGFEKLFF
TGTGCCAGCAGCCCAGGTGGGGGATTTGAAAAACTGTTTTTT
>TRBJ2-4|TRBV23-1|.|.
CASKKRAVLAKNIQYF
TGCGCCAGCAAAAAAAGAGCGGTTTTAGCCAAAAACATTCAGTACTTC
>TRBJ2-7|TRBV21-1|.|.
CASSKNAYGEWSGASGSSYEQYF
TGTGCCAGCAGCAAAAACGCGTATGGTGAATGGAGTGGTGCTAGCGGAAGCTCCTACGAGCAGTACTTC
>TRBJ2-7|TRBV13|.|.
CASSLGRGSYEQYF
TGTGCCAGCAGCTTAGGCCGGGGCTCCTACGAGCAGTACTTC
>TRBJ2-3|TRBV7-6|TRBD2|.
CASSLVVSGSLLGGTDTQYF
TGTGCCAGCAGCTTAGTAGTTAGCGGGAGTCTCCTGGGGGGCACAGATACGCAGTATTTT
>TRBJ2-7|TRBV5-4|TRBD2|.
CASSSTSEESYEQYF
TGTGCCAGCAGCTCGACTAGCGAGGAGTCCTACGAGCAGTACTTC
>TRBJ2-1|TRBV10-3|.|.
CAIRGTANEQFF
TGTGCCATCAGGGGGACGGCCAATGAGCAGTTCTTC